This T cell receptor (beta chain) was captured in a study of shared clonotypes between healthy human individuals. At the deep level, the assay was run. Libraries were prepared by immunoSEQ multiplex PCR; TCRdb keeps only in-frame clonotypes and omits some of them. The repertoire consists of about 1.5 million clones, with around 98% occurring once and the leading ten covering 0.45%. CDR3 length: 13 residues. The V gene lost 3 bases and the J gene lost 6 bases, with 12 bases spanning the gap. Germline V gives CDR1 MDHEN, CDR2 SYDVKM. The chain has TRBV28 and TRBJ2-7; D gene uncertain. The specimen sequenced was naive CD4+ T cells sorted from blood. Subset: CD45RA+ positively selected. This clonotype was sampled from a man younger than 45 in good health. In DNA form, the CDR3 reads TGTGCCAGCAGTTTGGGTCCGGGTAGCGAGCAGTACTTC. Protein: CASSLGPGSEQYF.